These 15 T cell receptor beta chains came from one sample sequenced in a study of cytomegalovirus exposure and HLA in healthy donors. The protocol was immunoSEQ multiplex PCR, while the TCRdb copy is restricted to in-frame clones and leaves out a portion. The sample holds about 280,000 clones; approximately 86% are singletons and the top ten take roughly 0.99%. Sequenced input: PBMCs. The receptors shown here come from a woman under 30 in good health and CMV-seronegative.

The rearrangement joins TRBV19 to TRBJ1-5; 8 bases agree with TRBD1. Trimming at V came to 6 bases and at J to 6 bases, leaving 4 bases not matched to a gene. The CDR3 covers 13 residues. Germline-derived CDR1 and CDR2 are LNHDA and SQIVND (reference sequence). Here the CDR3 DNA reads TGTGCCAGTAGGGCGACAGGGGTTCAGCCCCAGCATTTT. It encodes CASRATGVQPQHF.

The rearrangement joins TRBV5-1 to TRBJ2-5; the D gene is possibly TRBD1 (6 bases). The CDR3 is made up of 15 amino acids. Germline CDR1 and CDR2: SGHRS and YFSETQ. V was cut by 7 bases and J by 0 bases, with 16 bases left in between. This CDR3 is CASGAQGMNQETQYF. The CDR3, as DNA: TGCGCCAGCGGGGCCCAGGGGATGAACCAAGAGACCCAGTACTTC.

CDR3 loop: CASSLSGTVIQYF. The CDR3 DNA reads as TGTGCCAGCAGTTTATCTGGGACAGTGATACAGTACTTC. This chain connects TRBV27 to TRBJ2-7; 7 bases match TRBD1. Germline V gene data show CDR1 as MNHEY and CDR2 as SMNVEV (reference sequence). This CDR3 has 13 amino acids. V lost 0 bases, J lost 10 bases, and 6 bases stayed unmatched.

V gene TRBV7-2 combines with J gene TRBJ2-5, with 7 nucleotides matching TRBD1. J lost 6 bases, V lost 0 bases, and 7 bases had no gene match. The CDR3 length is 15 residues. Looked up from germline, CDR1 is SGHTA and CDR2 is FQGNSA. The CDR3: CASSLALGGVKTQYF. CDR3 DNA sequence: TGTGCCAGCAGCTTAGCGCTAGGGGGCGTAAAGACCCAGTACTTC.

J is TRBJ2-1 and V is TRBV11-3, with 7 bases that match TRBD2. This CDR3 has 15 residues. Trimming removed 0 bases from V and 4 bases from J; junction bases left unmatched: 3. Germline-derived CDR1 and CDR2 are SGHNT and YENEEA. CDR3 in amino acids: CASSLEGGVYNEQFF. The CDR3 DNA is TGTGCCAGCAGCTTAGAGGGAGGGGTATACAATGAGCAGTTCTTC.

In DNA form, the CDR3 reads TGTGCCAGCAGCTTTGTAAGGGAGGGGGAGCAGTACTTC. As protein: CASSFVREGEQYF. The rearrangement joins TRBV7-2 to TRBJ2-7; 7 bases align to TRBD2. The V gene end was trimmed by 3 bases and the J gene end by 7 bases; junction bases not matched to a gene: 6. The CDR3 is 13 amino acids. Per the germline V gene, CDR1 is SGHTA and CDR2 is FQGNSA.

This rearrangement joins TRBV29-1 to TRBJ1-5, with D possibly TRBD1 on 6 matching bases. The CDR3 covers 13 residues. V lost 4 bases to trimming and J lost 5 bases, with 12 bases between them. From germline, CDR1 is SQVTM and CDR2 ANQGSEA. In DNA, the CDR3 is TGCAGCGTTGCAGGGGCGATCGATCAGCCCCAGCATTTT. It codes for CSVAGAIDQPQHF.

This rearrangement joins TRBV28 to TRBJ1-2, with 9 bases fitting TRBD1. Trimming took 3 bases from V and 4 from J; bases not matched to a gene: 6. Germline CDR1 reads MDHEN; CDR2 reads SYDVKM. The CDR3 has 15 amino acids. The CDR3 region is CASSFEDRGGYGYTF. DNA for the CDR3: TGTGCCAGCAGTTTCGAGGACAGGGGCGGCTATGGCTACACCTTC.

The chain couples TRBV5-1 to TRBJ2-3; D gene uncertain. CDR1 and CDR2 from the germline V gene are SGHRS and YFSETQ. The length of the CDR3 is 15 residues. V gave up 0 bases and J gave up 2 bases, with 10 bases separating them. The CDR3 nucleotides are TGCGCCAGCAGCTTGGGATCCAGTATCACAGATACGCAGTATTTT. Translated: CASSLGSSITDTQYF.

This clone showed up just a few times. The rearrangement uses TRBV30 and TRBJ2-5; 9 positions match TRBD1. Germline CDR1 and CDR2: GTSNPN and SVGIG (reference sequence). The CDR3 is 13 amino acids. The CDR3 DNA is TGTGCTCATCCGGGACAGGGAGGGGAGACCCAGTACTTC. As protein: CAHPGQGGETQYF.

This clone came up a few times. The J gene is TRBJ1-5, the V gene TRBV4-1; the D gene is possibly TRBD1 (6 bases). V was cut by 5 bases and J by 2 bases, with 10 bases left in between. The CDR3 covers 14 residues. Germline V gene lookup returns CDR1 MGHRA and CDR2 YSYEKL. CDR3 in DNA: TGCGCCAGCAGCGACCACAGGGGCAATCAGCCCCAGCATTTT. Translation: CASSDHRGNQPQHF.

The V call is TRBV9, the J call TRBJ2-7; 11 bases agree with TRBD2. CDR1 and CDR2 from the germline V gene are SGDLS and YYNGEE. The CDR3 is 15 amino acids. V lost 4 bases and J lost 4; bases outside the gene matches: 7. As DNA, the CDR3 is TGTGCCAGCAGCTTTTCTAGCGGGAGGTTGTACGAGCAGTACTTC. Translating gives CASSFSSGRLYEQYF.

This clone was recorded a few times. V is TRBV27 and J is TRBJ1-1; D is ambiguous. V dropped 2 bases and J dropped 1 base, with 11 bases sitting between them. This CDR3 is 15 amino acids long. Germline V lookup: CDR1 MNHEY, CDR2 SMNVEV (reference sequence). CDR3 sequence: CASSLTPRRNTEAFF. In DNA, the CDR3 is TGTGCCAGCAGTTTAACACCCCGGAGGAACACTGAAGCTTTCTTT.

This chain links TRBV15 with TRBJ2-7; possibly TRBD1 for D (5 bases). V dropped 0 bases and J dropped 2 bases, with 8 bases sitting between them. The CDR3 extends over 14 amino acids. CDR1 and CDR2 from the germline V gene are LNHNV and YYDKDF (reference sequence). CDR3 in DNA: TGTGCCACCAGCAGAGAAGGGGAAACCTACGAGCAGTACTTC. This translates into CATSREGETYEQYF.

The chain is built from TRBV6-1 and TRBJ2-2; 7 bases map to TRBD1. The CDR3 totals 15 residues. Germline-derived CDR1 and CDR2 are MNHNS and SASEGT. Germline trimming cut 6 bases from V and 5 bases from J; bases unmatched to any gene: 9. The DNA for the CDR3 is TGTGCCAGCAGCCTCCTACGGGACAGTACCGGGGAGCTGTTTTTT. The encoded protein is CASSLLRDSTGELFF.